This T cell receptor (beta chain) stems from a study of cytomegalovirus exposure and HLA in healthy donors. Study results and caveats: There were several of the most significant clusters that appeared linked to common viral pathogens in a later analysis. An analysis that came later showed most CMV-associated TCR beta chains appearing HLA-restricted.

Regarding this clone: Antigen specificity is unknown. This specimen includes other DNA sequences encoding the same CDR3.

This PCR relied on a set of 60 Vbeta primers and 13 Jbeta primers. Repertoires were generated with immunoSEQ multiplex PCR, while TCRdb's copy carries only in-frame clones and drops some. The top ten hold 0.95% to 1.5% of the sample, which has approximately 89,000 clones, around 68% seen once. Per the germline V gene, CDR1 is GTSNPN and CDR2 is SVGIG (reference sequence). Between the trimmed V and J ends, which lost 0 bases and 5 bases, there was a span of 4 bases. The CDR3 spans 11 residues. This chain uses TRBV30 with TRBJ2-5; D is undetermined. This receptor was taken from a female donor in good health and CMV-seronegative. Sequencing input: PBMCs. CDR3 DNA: TGTGCCTGGAGTGTACTTGAGACCCAGTACTTC. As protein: CAWSVLETQYF.